These 20 T cell receptor beta chains came from one sample sequenced in a study of sequential checkpoint blockade in melanoma. Treatment reported: randomized to nivolumab then ipilimumab (arm A) or the reverse (arm B). Method: immunoSEQ multiplex PCR; TCRdb's copy keeps in-frame clones and lacks some. This sample has over 30,000 clones; 84% occur once, and the top ten carry about 5.5%. The starting material was CD8+ T cells sorted from blood (inferred from file names), obtained from a patient given nivolumab and ipilimumab in sequence. The origin of the receptors is a human donor with melanoma.

J is TRBJ1-5 and V is TRBV7-2, with a weak D call TRBD1 (5 bases). Per germline, CDR1 SGHTA and CDR2 FQGNSA. The CDR3 runs to 13 residues. V dropped 1 base and J dropped 7 bases, with 8 bases sitting between them. The CDR3 DNA reads TGTGCCAGCAGCTTAGGGACATGGCAGCCCCAGCATTTT. Its protein is CASSLGTWQPQHF.

This CDR3 is CASGSGTSGDPYEQYF. The CDR3 DNA reads as TGTGCCAGCGGGAGTGGGACTAGCGGGGACCCGTACGAGCAGTACTTC. The chain combines TRBV2 with TRBJ2-7; 13 bases agree with TRBD2. The CDR3 has 16 residues. Germline CDR1 and CDR2: SNHLY and FYNNEI. Trimming took 8 bases from V and 4 from J; bases not matched to a gene: 11.

For this clone: Other DNA sequences in the sample encode the same CDR3. This chain links TRBV7-9 with TRBJ1-2; 7 bases match TRBD1. The V segment lost 5 bases and the J segment 2 bases; nucleotides outside the gene matches: 8. From germline, CDR1 is SEHNR and CDR2 FQNEAQ (reference sequence). This CDR3 is 15 amino acids long. The DNA for the CDR3 is TGTGCCAGCAGCCCCCTTCAGACAGGGAACTATGGCTACACCTTC. It codes for CASSPLQTGNYGYTF. The full variable domain, rest sourced from reference TRBV7-9 and TRBJ1-2, is DTGVSQNPRHKITKRGQNVTFRCDPISEHNRLYWYRQTLGQGPEFLTYFQNEAQLEKSRLLSDRFSAERPKGSFSTLEIQRTEQGDSAMYLCASSPLQTGNYGYTFGSGTRLTVV.

V and J are TRBV27 and TRBJ2-5; the D gene is possibly TRBD1 (5 bases). There are 14 residues in the CDR3. V dropped 5 bases and J dropped 2 bases, with 12 bases sitting between them. CDR1 is MNHEY, CDR2 SMNVEV, per germline (reference sequence). CDR3 in DNA: TGTGCCAGCAGTCCCCTGACAGAGCAAGAGACCCAGTACTTC. Its translation is CASSPLTEQETQYF.

The chain is built from TRBV19 and TRBJ2-7, with TRBD1 matching 12 bases. V lost 0 bases, J lost 5 bases, and 2 bases stayed unmatched. The CDR3 consists of 15 residues. Germline CDR1 is LNHDA and CDR2 is SQIVND (reference sequence). CDR3 residues: CASSIEGQGADEQYF. As DNA, the CDR3 is TGTGCCAGTAGTATAGAGGGACAGGGGGCTGACGAGCAGTACTTC.

The V and J genes are TRBV13 and TRBJ1-2, with 7 bases matching TRBD1. Germline CDR1 reads PRHDT; CDR2 reads FYEKMQ (reference sequence). Losses at the gene ends were 4 bases for V and 3 bases for J; bases not matched to a gene: 8. The CDR3 loop spans 15 amino acids. The DNA of the CDR3 is TGTGCCAGCAGCTCACGGGGGACAGTCTACTATGGCTACACCTTC. Protein product: CASSSRGTVYYGYTF.

This clone rates as medium-sized. The chain has TRBV6-1 and TRBJ1-3, with D possibly TRBD1 on 5 matching bases. The CDR3 runs to 13 residues. The germline V gene has CDR1 MNHNS and CDR2 SASEGT. V lost 6 bases to trimming and J lost 6 bases, with 12 bases between them. CDR3 bases: TGTGCCAGCAGGGGAGGGGCGGAAAACACCATATATTTT. Its translation is CASRGGAENTIYF.

By share, this clone ranks as medium-sized. The chain recombines TRBV19 with TRBJ1-2, with 11 positions matching TRBD1. The CDR3 is 16 residues long. Germline V gene lookup returns CDR1 LNHDA and CDR2 SQIVND (reference sequence). The V segment lost 3 bases and the J segment 8 bases; nucleotides outside the gene matches: 11. The CDR3 coding sequence is TGTGCCAGTAGTATCGGCCCTCGGGACAGGGGGAAGGGCTACACCTTC. It yields the protein CASSIGPRDRGKGYTF.

The chain is built from TRBV28 and TRBJ2-7, with 15 positions matching TRBD2. The CDR3 spans 17 residues. V shed 5 bases and J 7 bases; nucleotides not matched to a gene: 12. CDR1 and CDR2 (germline): MDHEN, SYDVKM. CDR3 residues: CASSKGLAGGQEGEQYF. Written as DNA, the CDR3 is TGTGCCAGCAGTAAGGGACTAGCGGGAGGACAGGAGGGGGAGCAGTACTTC. Variable domain in full (rest from reference TRBV28 and TRBJ2-7): DVKVTQSSRYLVKRTGEKVFLECVQDMDHENMFWYRQDPGLGLRLIYFSYDVKMKEKGDIPEGYSVSREKKERFSLILESASTNQTSMYLCASSKGLAGGQEGEQYFGPGTRLTVT.

The chain carries TRBV9 and TRBJ2-7, with TRBD1 matching over 9 bases. The CDR3 is made up of 14 amino acids. From germline, CDR1 is SGDLS and CDR2 YYNGEE. The ends lost 7 bases at V and 6 bases at J; junction bases unmatched: 11. CDR3 DNA sequence: TGTGCCAGCGCGAGGGGACAGGGCCCGGGCGAGCAGTACTTC. This codes for CASARGQGPGEQYF.

The V gene is TRBV9, the J gene TRBJ2-1; D may be TRBD1 (6 bases). The CDR3 consists of 16 residues. Germline V gene sequence: CDR1 SGDLS, CDR2 YYNGEE. The V and J ends lost 0 bases and 2 bases respectively, with 12 bases between them. The CDR3 coding sequence is TGTGCCAGCAGCGTAGTTCTGGGGGCCCCCTACAATGAGCAGTTCTTC. It encodes CASSVVLGAPYNEQFF.

This clone occurred once. The chain couples TRBV6-1 to TRBJ2-1; 7 bases line up with TRBD1. V was clipped by 3 bases and J by 4 bases; unmatched bases: 0. Germline assignment: CDR1 MNHNS and CDR2 SASEGT. The CDR3 has 13 amino acids. CDR3 in DNA: TGTGCCAGCAGTGAGACAGGGTACAATGAGCAGTTCTTC. It codes for CASSETGYNEQFF.

This clone turned up a few times. J is TRBJ2-2 and V is TRBV6-4; 9 bases map to TRBD1. CDR3 size: 15 residues. Germline trimming cut 6 bases from V and 3 bases from J; bases unmatched to any gene: 5. Germline values: CDR1 MRHNA, CDR2 SNTAGT. CDR3 sequence (DNA): TGTGCCAGCAGCGCGGACAGGGGCGACACCGGGGAGCTGTTTTTT. This codes for CASSADRGDTGELFF.

This chain connects TRBV27 to TRBJ2-1, with D possibly matching TRBD2 (5 bases). This CDR3 is built from 14 residues. V shed 5 bases and J shed 4 bases, with 12 bases lying between them. The germline V gene encodes CDR1 MNHEY and CDR2 SMNVEV (reference sequence). CDR3 loop: CASSLETGYNEQFF. The CDR3 DNA reads as TGTGCCAGCAGTCTGGAAACGGGGTACAATGAGCAGTTCTTC.

The chain carries TRBV29-1 and TRBJ2-7; TRBD1 might be the D (6 bases). This CDR3 is built from 11 residues. The ends were cut back, 8 bases at V and 6 bases at J, with 14 bases in the middle. CDR1 is SQVTM and CDR2 is ANQGSEA in the germline V gene. The CDR3: CSIRRGIEQYF. CDR3 DNA: TGCAGCATAAGAAGGGGGATCGAGCAGTACTTC.

This sequence joins TRBV7-9 and TRBJ2-3; TRBD2 agrees at 8 bases. Germline V CDR1 and CDR2: SEHNR, FQNEAQ (reference sequence). The CDR3 is 18 residues long. The V segment lost 5 bases and the J segment 2 bases; nucleotides outside the gene matches: 15. CDR3 nucleotide sequence: TGTGCCAGCAGCCCCTTTCCGCGGTTAGCGGGATCCACAGATACGCAGTATTTT. This encodes CASSPFPRLAGSTDTQYF.

V usage is TRBV5-1 and J usage is TRBJ2-3; 7 positions agree with TRBD1. Losses at the gene ends were 1 base for V and 2 bases for J; bases not matched to a gene: 1. Germline-derived CDR1 and CDR2 are SGHRS and YFSETQ. The CDR3 has 14 amino acids. CDR3 sequence (DNA): TGCGCCAGCAGCTTGACAGGGGCCACAGATACGCAGTATTTT. It yields the protein CASSLTGATDTQYF.

The rearrangement joins TRBV11-2 to TRBJ2-7, with D tentatively TRBD2 (5 bases). Germline lookup yields CDR1 SGHAT and CDR2 FQNNGV. This CDR3 has 15 residues. V was cut by 1 base and J by 2 bases, with 12 bases left in between. CDR3 region: CASSLGGSVAYEQYF. The CDR3 DNA sequence: TGTGCCAGCAGCTTAGGCGGGTCAGTAGCCTACGAGCAGTACTTC.

This clone was seen only a few times. This chain uses TRBV5-1 with TRBJ2-7, with D possibly being TRBD2 (7 bases). CDR3 size: 17 residues. Per germline, CDR1 SGHRS and CDR2 YFSETQ. The V and J ends lost 3 bases and 0 bases respectively, with 19 bases between them. The CDR3 reads CASSSGLAGATSYEQYF. In DNA, the CDR3 is TGCGCCAGCAGCTCTGGACTGGCGGGGGCTACCTCCTACGAGCAGTACTTC.

This chain connects TRBV5-1 to TRBJ2-1; 10 bases line up with TRBD2. From germline, CDR1 is SGHRS and CDR2 YFSETQ. The length of the CDR3 is 15 residues. After removal of 4 bases from V and 6 bases from J, the junction contained 7 bases not matched to a gene. In DNA, the CDR3 is TGCGCCAGCAGCCCAGGGACTAGCGATGGCAATGAGCAGTTCTTC. Residues: CASSPGTSDGNEQFF.